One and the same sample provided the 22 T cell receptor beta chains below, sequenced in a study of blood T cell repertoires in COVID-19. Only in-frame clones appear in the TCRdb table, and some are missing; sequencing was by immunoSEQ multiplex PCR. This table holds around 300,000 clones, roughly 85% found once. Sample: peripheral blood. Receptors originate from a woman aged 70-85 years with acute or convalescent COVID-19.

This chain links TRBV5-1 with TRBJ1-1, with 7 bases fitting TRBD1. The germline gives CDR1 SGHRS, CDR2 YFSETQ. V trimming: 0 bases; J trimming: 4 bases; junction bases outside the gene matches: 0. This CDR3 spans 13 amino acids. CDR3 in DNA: TGCGCCAGCAGCTTGGGGACAGGCACTGAAGCTTTCTTT. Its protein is CASSLGTGTEAFF. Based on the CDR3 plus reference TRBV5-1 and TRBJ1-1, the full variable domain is KAGVTQTPRYLIKTRGQQVTLSCSPISGHRSVSWYQQTPGQGLQFLFEYFSETQRNKGNFPGRFSGRQFSNSRSEMNVSTLELGDSALYLCASSLGTGTEAFFGQGTRLTVV.

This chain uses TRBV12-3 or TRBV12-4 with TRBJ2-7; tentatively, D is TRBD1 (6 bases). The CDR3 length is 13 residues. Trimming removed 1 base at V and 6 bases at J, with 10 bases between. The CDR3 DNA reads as TGTGCCAGCAGTTTAGGCGCAGGGGCCGAGCAGTACTTC. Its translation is CASSLGAGAEQYF.

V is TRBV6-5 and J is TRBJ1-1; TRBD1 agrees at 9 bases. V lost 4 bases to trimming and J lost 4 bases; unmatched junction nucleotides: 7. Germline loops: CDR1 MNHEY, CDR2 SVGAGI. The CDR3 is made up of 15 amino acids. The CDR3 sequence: CASSLTGGKSTEAFF. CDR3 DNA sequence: TGTGCCAGCAGTTTAACAGGGGGCAAAAGCACTGAAGCTTTCTTT.

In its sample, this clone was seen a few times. The CDR3 loop is CASSPRAGGQSTGQYF. The DNA for the CDR3 is TGTGCCAGCAGCCCCCGGGCGGGGGGGCAATCAACAGGGCAGTACTTC. The chain is built from TRBV6-6 and TRBJ2-7; 9 bases are shared with TRBD2. Germline-derived CDR1 and CDR2 are MNHNY and SVGAGI (reference sequence). The CDR3 covers 16 residues. The V segment lost 6 bases and the J segment 9 bases; nucleotides outside the gene matches: 18.

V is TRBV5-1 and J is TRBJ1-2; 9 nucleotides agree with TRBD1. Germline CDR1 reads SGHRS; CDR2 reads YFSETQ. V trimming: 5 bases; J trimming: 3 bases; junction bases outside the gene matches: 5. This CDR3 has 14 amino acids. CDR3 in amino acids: CASRVQGAHYGYTF. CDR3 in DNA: TGCGCCAGCAGGGTACAGGGGGCTCACTATGGCTACACCTTC.

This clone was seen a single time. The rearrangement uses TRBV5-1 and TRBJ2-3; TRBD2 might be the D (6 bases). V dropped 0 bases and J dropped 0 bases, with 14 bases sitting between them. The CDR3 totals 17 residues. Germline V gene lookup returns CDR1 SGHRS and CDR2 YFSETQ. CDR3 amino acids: CASSLEGGARSTDTQYF. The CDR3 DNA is TGCGCCAGCAGCTTGGAGGGCGGGGCCCGTAGCACAGATACGCAGTATTTT.

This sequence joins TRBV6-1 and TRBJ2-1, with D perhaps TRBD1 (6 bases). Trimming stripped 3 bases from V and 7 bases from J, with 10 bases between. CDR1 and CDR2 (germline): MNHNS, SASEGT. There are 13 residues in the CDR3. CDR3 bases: TGTGCCAGCAGTGAGACAAGGGGGAATGAGCAGTTCTTC. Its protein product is CASSETRGNEQFF.

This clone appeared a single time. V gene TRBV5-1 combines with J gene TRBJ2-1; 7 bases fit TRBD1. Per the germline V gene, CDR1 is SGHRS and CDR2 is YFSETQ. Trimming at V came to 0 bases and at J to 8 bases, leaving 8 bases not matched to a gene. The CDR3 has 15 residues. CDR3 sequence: CASSLAGQRHHEQFF. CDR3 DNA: TGCGCCAGCAGCTTGGCGGGACAGCGACATCATGAGCAGTTCTTC.

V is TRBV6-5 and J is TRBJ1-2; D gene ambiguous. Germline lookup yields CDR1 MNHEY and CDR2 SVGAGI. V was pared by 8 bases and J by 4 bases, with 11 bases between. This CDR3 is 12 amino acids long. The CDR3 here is CASSPFGYGYTF. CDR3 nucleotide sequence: TGTGCCAGCTCCCCCTTCGGCTATGGCTACACCTTC.

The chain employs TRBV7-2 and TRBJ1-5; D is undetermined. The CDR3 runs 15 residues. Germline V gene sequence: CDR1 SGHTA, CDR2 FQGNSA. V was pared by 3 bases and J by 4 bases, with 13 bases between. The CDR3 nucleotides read TGTGCCAGCAGCTTTGGTCCGACTGGTAATCAGCCCCAGCATTTT. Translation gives CASSFGPTGNQPQHF.

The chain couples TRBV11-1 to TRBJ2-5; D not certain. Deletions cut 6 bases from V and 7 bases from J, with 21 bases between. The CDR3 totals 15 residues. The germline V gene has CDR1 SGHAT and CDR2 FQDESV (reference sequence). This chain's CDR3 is CASSQNDLRVGTQYF. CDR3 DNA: TGTGCCAGCAGTCAAAACGACCTCCGGGTAGGGACCCAGTACTTC.

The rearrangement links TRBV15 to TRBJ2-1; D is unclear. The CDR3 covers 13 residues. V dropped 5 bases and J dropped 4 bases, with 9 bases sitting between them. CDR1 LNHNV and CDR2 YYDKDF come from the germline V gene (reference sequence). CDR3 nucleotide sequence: TGTGCCACCAGCTCCAAGAGGTACAATGAGCAGTTCTTC. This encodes CATSSKRYNEQFF. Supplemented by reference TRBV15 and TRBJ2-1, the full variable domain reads DAMVIQNPRYQVTQFGKPVTLSCSQTLNHNVMYWYQQKSSQAPKLLFHYYDKDFNNEADTPDNFQSRRPNTSFCFLDIRSPGLGDTAMYLCATSSKRYNEQFFGPGTRLTVL.

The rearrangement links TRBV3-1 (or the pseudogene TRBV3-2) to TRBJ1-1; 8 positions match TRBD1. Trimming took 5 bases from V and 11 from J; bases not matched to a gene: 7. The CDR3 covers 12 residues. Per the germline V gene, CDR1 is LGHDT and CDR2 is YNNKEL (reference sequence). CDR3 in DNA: TGTGCCAGCAGCTTGAGGACAGGGCGGGCTTTCTTT. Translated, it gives CASSLRTGRAFF.

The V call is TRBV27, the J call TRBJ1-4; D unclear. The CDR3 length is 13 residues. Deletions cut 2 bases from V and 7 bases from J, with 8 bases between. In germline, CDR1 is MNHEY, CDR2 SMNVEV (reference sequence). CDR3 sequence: CASSLRRFEKLFF. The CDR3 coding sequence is TGTGCCAGCAGTTTAAGGAGATTTGAAAAACTGTTTTTT.

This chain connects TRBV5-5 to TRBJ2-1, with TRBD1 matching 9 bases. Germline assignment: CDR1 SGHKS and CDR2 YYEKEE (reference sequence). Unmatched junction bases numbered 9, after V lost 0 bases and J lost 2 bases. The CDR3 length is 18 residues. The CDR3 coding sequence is TGTGCCAGCAGCTTGGTCCCGGGACAGGGTGGCACCTACAATGAGCAGTTCTTC. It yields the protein CASSLVPGQGGTYNEQFF.

The CDR3 here is CASNARAGAFYGYTF. CDR3 nucleotide sequence: TGTGCCAGTAACGCACGGGCGGGGGCCTTCTATGGCTACACCTTC. J is TRBJ1-2 and V is TRBV19, with D possibly being TRBD1 (6 bases). Trimming took 7 bases from V and 4 from J, leaving 19 bases between them. Germline V gene data show CDR1 as LNHDA and CDR2 as SQIVND (reference sequence). This CDR3 comprises 15 residues.

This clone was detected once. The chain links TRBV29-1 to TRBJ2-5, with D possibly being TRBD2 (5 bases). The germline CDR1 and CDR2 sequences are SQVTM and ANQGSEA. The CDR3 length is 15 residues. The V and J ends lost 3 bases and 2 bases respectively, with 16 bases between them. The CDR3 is CSVESFRRGQETQYF. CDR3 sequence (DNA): TGCAGCGTTGAGAGTTTCCGACGGGGTCAAGAGACCCAGTACTTC.

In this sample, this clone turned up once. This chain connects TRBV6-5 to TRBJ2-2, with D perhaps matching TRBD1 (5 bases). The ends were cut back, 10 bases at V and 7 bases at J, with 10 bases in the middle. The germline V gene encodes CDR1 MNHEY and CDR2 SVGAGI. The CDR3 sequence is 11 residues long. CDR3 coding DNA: TGTGCCACCCAAGGGGACGGGGAGCTGTTTTTT. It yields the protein CATQGDGELFF.

The CDR3 sequence: CSVRQGPSYGYTF. The CDR3 coding sequence is TGCAGCGTACGACAGGGACCCTCTTATGGCTACACCTTC. This chain uses TRBV29-1 with TRBJ1-2, with TRBD1 matching over 7 bases. This CDR3 region has 13 residues. The ends lost 6 bases at V and 5 bases at J; junction bases unmatched: 9. Germline assignment: CDR1 SQVTM and CDR2 ANQGSEA.

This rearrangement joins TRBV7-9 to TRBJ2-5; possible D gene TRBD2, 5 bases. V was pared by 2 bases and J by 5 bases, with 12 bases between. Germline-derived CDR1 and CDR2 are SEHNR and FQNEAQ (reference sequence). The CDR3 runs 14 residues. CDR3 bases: TGTGCCAGCAGCTTAACGGCACGAGGGGAGACCCAGTACTTC. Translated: CASSLTARGETQYF.

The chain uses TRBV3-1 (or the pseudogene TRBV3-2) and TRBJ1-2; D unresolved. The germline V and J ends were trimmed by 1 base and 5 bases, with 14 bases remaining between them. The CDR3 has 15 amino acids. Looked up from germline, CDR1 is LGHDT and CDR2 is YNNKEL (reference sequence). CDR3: CASSQGNAGFYGYTF. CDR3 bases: TGTGCCAGCAGCCAAGGGAACGCGGGATTTTATGGCTACACCTTC.

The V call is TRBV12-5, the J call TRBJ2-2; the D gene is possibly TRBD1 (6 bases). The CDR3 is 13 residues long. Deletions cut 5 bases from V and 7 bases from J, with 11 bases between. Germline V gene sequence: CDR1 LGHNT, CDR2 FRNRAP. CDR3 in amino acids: CASGTGLGGELFF. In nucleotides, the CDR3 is TGTGCTAGTGGTACAGGGCTTGGCGGGGAGCTGTTTTTT.